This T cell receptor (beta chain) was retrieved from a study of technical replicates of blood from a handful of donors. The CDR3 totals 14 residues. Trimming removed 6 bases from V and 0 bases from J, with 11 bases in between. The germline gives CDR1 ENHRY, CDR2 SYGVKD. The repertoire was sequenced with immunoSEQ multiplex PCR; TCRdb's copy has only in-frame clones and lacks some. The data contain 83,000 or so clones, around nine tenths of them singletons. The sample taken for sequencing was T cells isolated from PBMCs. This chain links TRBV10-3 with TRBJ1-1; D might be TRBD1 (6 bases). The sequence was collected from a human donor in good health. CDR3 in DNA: TGTGCCATCAGGGCAGGGGATTTGAACACTGAAGCTTTCTTT. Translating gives CAIRAGDLNTEAFF.